This T cell receptor beta chain was found in a study of T cell repertoires in cytomegalovirus infection. There are many counts of this clonotype. Germline V gives CDR1 MDHEN, CDR2 SYDVKM. This CDR3 spans 17 amino acids. V gave up 2 bases and J gave up 9 bases; unmatched junction bases: 16. In TCRdb, the reads were re-called with MiXCR into one record per CDR3 protein. The sample has about 80,000 distinct CDR3 sequences; approximately 3.7% are singletons. V gene TRBV28 combines with J gene TRBJ2-1; 7 bases are a match to TRBD2. The source of this sequence is a human donor in good health (CMV status not recorded). Some clones in this sample may be carry-over from other donors' samples. Material: PBMCs. CDR3 protein: CASSLNGRGTVRGEQFF. The CDR3 nucleotides are TGTGCCAGCAGTTTAAACGGGCGGGGGACGGTTCGGGGTGAGCAGTTCTTC. Complete variable domain (other parts from reference TRBV28 and TRBJ2-1): DVKVTQSSRYLVKRTGEKVFLECVQDMDHENMFWYRQDPGLGLRLIYFSYDVKMKEKGDIPEGYSVSREKKERFSLILESASTNQTSMYLCASSLNGRGTVRGEQFFGPGTRLTVL.